The clone carrying this T cell receptor beta chain has a single count. The antigen remains unidentified. These data belong to a study of graft-versus-host responses after intestinal transplantation. Study details: As for transplant type, recipients had multivisceral, liver-intestinal, or isolated intestinal grafts.

There are 15 residues in the CDR3. The germline V and J ends were trimmed by 7 bases and 3 bases, with 17 bases remaining between them. Per germline, CDR1 MDHEN and CDR2 SYDVKM. Whole-study findings and limits: Among circulating GvH clones, peak levels were associated with early post-transplant declines in HvG clones. High graft-versus-host to host-versus-graft clonal ratios were found in allografts of patients who had graft-donor T cell macrochimerism. Detection of GvH clones occurred in recipient marrow, and some had their first appearance in ileum or blood.

Generated by immunoSEQ multiplex PCR, the TCRdb table keeps only in-frame clones and is missing some. The sample contains under 100,000 clones, 90% to 95% of which appear only once. The material was unstimulated CD8+ T cells sorted from spleen or lymph node cells, obtained before transplant. The chain is built from TRBV28 and TRBJ2-3; D uncertain. The sequence derives from a human donor who was the organ donor for an intestinal transplant. The CDR3 bases are TGTGCCAGCAACCCCCCGAGCTACCTAACAGATACGCAGTATTTT. This sequence encodes CASNPPSYLTDTQYF.